The clone carrying this T cell receptor (beta chain) was observed a handful of times. Its antigen remains unknown. The data derive from a study of T cell repertoires in cytomegalovirus infection. The overall study: Matching HLA type and CMV infection were both indicated by public TCR beta signatures.

From the reads, TCRdb called clonotypes with MiXCR, one entry per CDR3 protein. The repertoire consists of some 270,000 distinct CDR3 sequences, with around 20% occurring once and the leading ten covering 15% to 20%. Findings of the study overall: CMV-specific TCR beta clonotypes restricted by HLA-C were the ones dominating the ex vivo response.

V lost 3 bases, J lost 3 bases, and 3 bases stayed unmatched. CDR3 length: 14 amino acids. From germline, CDR1 is LGHDT and CDR2 YNNKEL (reference sequence). This sample comprised cultured PBMCs, obtained from culture after CMV antigen stimulation. The rearrangement uses TRBV3-1 and TRBJ2-7; the match to TRBD2 covers 9 bases. The sequence came from a human donor in good health (CMV status not recorded). Some clones in this sample may be carry-over from other donors' samples. CDR3 amino acids: CASSHATSGYEQYF. The CDR3 nucleotides are TGTGCCAGCAGCCACGCGACTAGCGGCTACGAGCAGTACTTC.